A single sample is the source of the 10 T cell receptor beta chains below, sequenced in a study of shared clonotypes between healthy human individuals. TCRdb keeps only in-frame clones here, not all; method: immunoSEQ multiplex PCR. The repertoire consists of about 1.1 million clones, with 60% to 80% occurring once and the leading ten covering 0.89%. Material: memory CD4+ T cells from PBMCs. As for subset: CD45RA-negative fraction. The receptors derive from a young man in good health. Some clones in this sample may be carry-over from other donors' samples.

V gene TRBV7-3 combines with J gene TRBJ2-4; 9 positions agree with TRBD1. The CDR3 is 14 amino acids. The V segment lost 5 bases and the J segment 6 bases; nucleotides outside the gene matches: 5. CDR1 and CDR2 (germline): SGHTA, FQGTGA. The chain's CDR3 is CASSDRGSANIQYF. CDR3 DNA sequence: TGTGCCAGCAGCGACAGGGGGTCAGCAAACATTCAGTACTTC.

This rearrangement joins TRBV19 to TRBJ1-5; no clear D. CDR1 and CDR2 from the germline V gene are LNHDA and SQIVND (reference sequence). Deletions cut 6 bases from V and 5 bases from J, with 14 bases between. This CDR3 is built from 14 residues. As DNA, the CDR3 is TGTGCCAGTAGCGCCGGTAAGGATTATCAGCCCCAGCATTTT. This gives the protein CASSAGKDYQPQHF.

This rearrangement joins TRBV4-2 to TRBJ2-1; 8 bases align to TRBD2. Germline-derived CDR1 and CDR2 are LGHNA and YNFKEQ. Losses at the gene ends were 2 bases for V and 8 bases for J; bases not matched to a gene: 5. This CDR3 is 14 amino acids long. CDR3 amino acids: CASSQPLAGHEQFF. The CDR3 nucleotides read TGTGCCAGCAGCCAACCGCTAGCGGGCCATGAGCAGTTCTTC.

The chain is built from TRBV28 and TRBJ2-1, with 7 bases lining up with TRBD1. The CDR3 is made up of 14 amino acids. Germline CDR1 and CDR2: MDHEN and SYDVKM. The ends lost 3 bases at V and 4 bases at J; junction bases unmatched: 3. The CDR3 sequence: CASSFRDRYNEQFF. The CDR3 coding sequence is TGTGCCAGCAGTTTCCGGGACAGATACAATGAGCAGTTCTTC.

Concerning this clone itself: This CDR3 is also generated by other DNA sequences in the sample. V is TRBV5-1 and J is TRBJ2-2; TRBD1 agrees at 9 bases. V lost 3 bases to trimming and J lost 1 base; unmatched junction nucleotides: 1. Per the germline V gene, CDR1 is SGHRS and CDR2 is YFSETQ. The CDR3 is 15 residues long. The CDR3: CASSSGQGNTGELFF. The CDR3, as DNA: TGCGCCAGCAGCTCGGGACAGGGGAACACCGGGGAGCTGTTTTTT.

This CDR3 is CASSLSFDAGVEYNEQFF. In DNA, the CDR3 is TGTGCCAGCAGCTTATCTTTCGATGCGGGAGTGGAGTACAATGAGCAGTTCTTC. This chain uses TRBV7-3 with TRBJ2-1; 7 nucleotides match TRBD2. There are 18 residues in the CDR3. CDR1 is SGHTA and CDR2 is FQGTGA in the germline V gene. Trimming at V came to 2 bases and at J to 4 bases, leaving 14 bases not matched to a gene.

This rearrangement joins TRBV2 to TRBJ2-7; D may be TRBD1 or TRBD2 (5 bases each). CDR3 size: 13 residues. Germline values: CDR1 SNHLY, CDR2 FYNNEI. The germline V and J ends were trimmed by 0 bases and 6 bases, with 9 bases remaining between them. CDR3 loop: CASSEARGVEQYF. Here the CDR3 DNA reads TGTGCCAGCAGTGAAGCGCGAGGGGTCGAGCAGTACTTC.

The V and J genes are TRBV11-2 and TRBJ1-3; no reliable D call. The germline CDR1 and CDR2 sequences are SGHAT and FQNNGV. Between the trimmed V and J ends, which lost 3 bases and 4 bases, there was a span of 7 bases. This CDR3 comprises 13 residues. CDR3 in amino acids: CASSLSDGNTIYF. The CDR3 DNA follows: TGTGCCAGCAGCTTGTCGGACGGAAACACCATATATTTT.

Only a few counts were recorded for this clone. The gene calls are TRBV4-1 and TRBJ2-3, with 7 bases aligning to TRBD2. V lost 1 base, J lost 6 bases, and 7 bases stayed unmatched. Germline-derived CDR1 and CDR2 are MGHRA and YSYEKL. CDR3 length: 15 amino acids. CDR3 in DNA: TGCGCCAGCAGCCAAGCTCGCGGGAGCGGCGATACGCAGTATTTT. It is translated as CASSQARGSGDTQYF.

The chain joins TRBV28 to TRBJ1-4, with D uncertain. The CDR3 has 13 amino acids. Germline V gives CDR1 MDHEN, CDR2 SYDVKM. Trimming took off 2 bases at V and 8 bases at J, with 9 bases between the two ends. CDR3 in DNA: TGTGCCAGCAGTTTAAAACGACGGGAAAAACTGTTTTTT. It is translated as CASSLKRREKLFF.